One TCR beta chain is described in this entry. Method: immunoSEQ multiplex PCR; TCRdb's copy keeps in-frame clones and lacks some. The table records approximately 2.3 million clones, 80% to 95% of them present only once. This CDR3 is built from 15 residues. The J segment lost 0 bases and the V segment lost 7 bases, leaving 8 bases of the junction unmatched. CDR1 and CDR2 from the germline V gene are SNHLY and FYNNEI. This entry is derived from a study of shared clonotypes between healthy human individuals. A split of CD4+ cells into CD45RA+ naive and CD45RA-negative memory subsets was performed. V is TRBV2 and J is TRBJ1-1; TRBD1 matches at 7 bases. Sequenced: naive CD4+ T cells from PBMCs. The subset is: CD45RA+ positively selected. The receptor was isolated from a man between 18 and 35 years old in good health. Some clones in this sample may be carry-over from other donors' samples. CDR3 nucleotide sequence: TGTGCCAGCACCCTCCTACAGGGGATGAACACTGAAGCTTTCTTT. Translation: CASTLLQGMNTEAFF.